The 6 T cell receptor beta chains below all came from one sample that was sequenced in a study of T cell repertoires in cytomegalovirus infection. No antigen is known for these receptors. In TCRdb, the reads were re-called with MiXCR into one record per CDR3 protein. Of fewer than 650,000 distinct CDR3 sequences listed, just under 40% are singletons. This material consisted of cultured PBMCs, taken from culture after CMV antigen stimulation. The receptors come from a human donor in good health (CMV status not recorded). Some clones in this sample may be carry-over from other donors' samples.

The chain carries TRBV20-1 and TRBJ2-3, with no clear D. CDR3 size: 15 residues. The V gene's germline CDR1 is DFQATT and CDR2 SNEGSKA (reference sequence). Between the trimmed V and J ends, which lost 0 bases and 0 bases, there was a span of 10 bases. The CDR3 sequence is CSARDWAGSTDTQYF. The CDR3 nucleotides read TGCAGTGCTAGAGATTGGGCCGGGAGCACAGATACGCAGTATTTT.

This clonotype turned up a few times. The chain has TRBV7-2 and TRBJ2-1; 10 nucleotides align to TRBD1. CDR1 is SGHTA and CDR2 is FQGNSA in the germline V gene. The CDR3 runs 16 residues. Trimming took 5 bases from V and 8 from J; bases not matched to a gene: 12. CDR3 sequence reads: CASSLRGDRGRDEQFF. For the CDR3, the DNA is TGTGCCAGCAGCCTAAGAGGGGACAGGGGTCGGGATGAGCAGTTCTTC. The full variable domain, its missing parts supplied by reference TRBV7-2 and TRBJ2-1, is GAGVSQSPSNKVTEKGKDVELRCDPISGHTALYWYRQSLGQGLEFLIYFQGNSAPDKSGLPSDRFSAERTGGSVSTLTIQRTQQEDSAVYLCASSLRGDRGRDEQFFGPGTRLTVL.

The chain joins TRBV7-4 to TRBJ1-1; D is unresolved. CDR1 and CDR2 (germline): SGHVT, SQSDAQ. The CDR3 length is 12 residues. V was trimmed by 5 bases and J by 5 bases, leaving 9 bases between them. CDR3 region: CASSKEWTEAFF. The CDR3 DNA reads as TGTGCCAGCAGCAAAGAGTGGACTGAAGCTTTCTTT.

The V and J genes are TRBV4-1 and TRBJ2-6, with D hard to call. CDR3 length equals 16 residues. The germline V and J ends were trimmed by 0 bases and 4 bases, with 10 bases remaining between them. The germline V gene has CDR1 MGHRA and CDR2 YSYEKL. CDR3 sequence reads: CASSQDGRWGANVLTF. CDR3 coding DNA: TGCGCCAGCAGCCAAGATGGCAGGTGGGGGGCCAACGTCCTGACTTTC.

The V gene is TRBV7-8, the J gene TRBJ1-5; no definite D call. CDR1 SGHVS and CDR2 FQNEAQ come from the germline V gene. V lost 5 bases, J lost 0 bases, and 17 bases lay in between. This CDR3 has 17 amino acids. The CDR3 DNA sequence: TGTGCCAGCAGCCCCACCCGGGTACCTTATAGCAATCAGCCCCAGCATTTT. It codes for CASSPTRVPYSNQPQHF.

This clonotype was observed a few times. The chain recombines TRBV7-6 with TRBJ1-1; D is perhaps TRBD1 (6 bases). CDR1 is SGHVS, CDR2 FNYEAQ, per germline. The CDR3 length is 13 residues. Deletions cut 5 bases from V and 11 bases from J, with 18 bases between. This CDR3 is CASSPLGAGPAFF. The CDR3 nucleotides are TGTGCCAGCAGCCCCCTGGGGGCAGGGCCGGCTTTCTTT.